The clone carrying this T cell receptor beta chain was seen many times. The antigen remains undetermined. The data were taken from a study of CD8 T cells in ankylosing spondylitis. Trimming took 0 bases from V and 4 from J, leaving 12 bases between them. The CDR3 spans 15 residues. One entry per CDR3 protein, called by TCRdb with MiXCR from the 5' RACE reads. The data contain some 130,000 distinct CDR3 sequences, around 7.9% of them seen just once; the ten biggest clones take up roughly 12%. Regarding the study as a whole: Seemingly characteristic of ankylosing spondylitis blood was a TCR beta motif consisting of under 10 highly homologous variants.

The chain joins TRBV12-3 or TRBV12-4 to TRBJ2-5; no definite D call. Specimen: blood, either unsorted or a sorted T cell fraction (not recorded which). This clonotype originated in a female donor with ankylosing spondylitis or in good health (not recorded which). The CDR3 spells CASSLAPIKRETQYF. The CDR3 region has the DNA TGTGCCAGCAGTTTAGCGCCGATTAAGCGAGAGACCCAGTACTTC.